These 23 T cell receptor beta chains came from one sample sequenced in a study of shared clonotypes between healthy human individuals. Assay used: immunoSEQ multiplex PCR; TCRdb lists only in-frame clones, some missing. In the table there are 1.5 million to 2.5 million clones, over 85% of which are singletons. Naive CD8 cells lacked CD45RO and underwent positive selection for CCR7, leaving out terminally differentiated effector memory CD45RA+ cells. Sequenced: naive CD8+ T cells sorted from blood. The receptors here all came from a young man in good health.

This chain connects TRBV11-2 to TRBJ2-7, with D unresolved. This CDR3 comprises 15 residues. Germline V gives CDR1 SGHAT, CDR2 FQNNGV. Trimming left V 5 bases short and J 0 bases short, with 14 bases between. The CDR3 sequence: CASSPGLESSYEQYF. For the CDR3, the DNA is TGTGCCAGCAGCCCAGGTCTCGAGAGCTCCTACGAGCAGTACTTC.

V usage is TRBV4-1 and J usage is TRBJ2-7; 11 nucleotides agree with TRBD1. Germline V lookup: CDR1 MGHRA, CDR2 YSYEKL. The CDR3 loop spans 16 amino acids. Trimming took 4 bases from V and 2 from J; bases not matched to a gene: 7. CDR3 coding DNA: TGCGCCAGCAGCCCGTCCGGGACAGGGGGAACCTACGAGCAGTACTTC. Amino acid sequence: CASSPSGTGGTYEQYF.

In regard to this clone: Other DNA sequences in the sample encode the same CDR3. In DNA, the CDR3 is TGTGCCAGCAGTTATGCGGGACAGGGGTACGAGCAGTACTTC. Protein: CASSYAGQGYEQYF. V and J are TRBV6-6 and TRBJ2-7, with 10 bases matching TRBD1. CDR3 size: 14 residues. The germline CDR1 and CDR2 sequences are MNHNY and SVGAGI (reference sequence). V lost 3 bases, J lost 4 bases, and 3 bases stayed unmatched.

V usage is TRBV28 and J usage is TRBJ1-1; D gene ambiguous. The CDR3 spans 11 residues. V lost 6 bases and J lost 2, with 4 bases in between. Per the germline V gene, CDR1 is MDHEN and CDR2 is SYDVKM. The CDR3, as DNA: TGTGCCAGCAGGTCCAACACTGAAGCTTTCTTT. Encoded protein: CASRSNTEAFF.

The chain uses TRBV28 and TRBJ1-2, with D possibly TRBD1 on 6 matching bases. Germline assignment: CDR1 MDHEN and CDR2 SYDVKM. Trimming stripped 6 bases from V and 2 bases from J, with 10 bases between. The CDR3 has 13 amino acids. CDR3: CASRATGNYGYTF. As DNA, the CDR3 is TGTGCCAGCAGGGCTACAGGGAACTATGGCTACACCTTC.

The chain combines TRBV5-4 with TRBJ1-2, with D possibly being TRBD1 (6 bases). V lost 2 bases to trimming and J lost 6 bases, with 14 bases between them. The CDR3 covers 14 residues. The germline gives CDR1 SGHNT, CDR2 YYREEE (reference sequence). CDR3 in amino acids: CASSFKGGANGYTF. The CDR3 DNA reads as TGTGCCAGCAGCTTTAAGGGGGGCGCGAATGGCTACACCTTC. The full variable domain, rest sourced from reference TRBV5-4 and TRBJ1-2, is ETGVTQSPTHLIKTRGQQVTLRCSSQSGHNTVSWYQQALGQGPQFIFQYYREEENGRGNFPPRFSGLQFPNYSSELNVNALELDDSALYLCASSFKGGANGYTFGSGTRLTVV.

V gene TRBV11-2 combines with J gene TRBJ2-7, with D maybe TRBD1 (6 bases). V dropped 3 bases and J dropped 5 bases, with 14 bases sitting between them. The V gene's germline CDR1 is SGHAT and CDR2 FQNNGV. CDR3 length equals 14 residues. CDR3 bases: TGTGCCAGCAGCTTCCAGGGGCTAAAAAACGAGCAGTACTTC. It translates to CASSFQGLKNEQYF.

Of note for this clone: The sample holds other DNA sequences that translate to the same CDR3. The chain uses TRBV9 and TRBJ2-7; no definite D call. Per germline, CDR1 SGDLS and CDR2 YYNGEE. This CDR3 comprises 14 residues. Trimming took 0 bases from V and 2 from J, leaving 9 bases between them. CDR3: CASSVGIGAYEQYF. The CDR3 nucleotides are TGTGCCAGCAGCGTAGGAATCGGAGCCTACGAGCAGTACTTC. Drawing the rest from reference TRBV9 and TRBJ2-7, the complete variable domain is DSGVTQTPKHLITATGQRVTLRCSPRSGDLSVYWYQQSLDQGLQFLIQYYNGEERAKGNILERFSAQQFPDLHSELNLSSLELGDSALYFCASSVGIGAYEQYFGPGTRLTVT.

The chain uses TRBV6-6 and TRBJ1-2, with D possibly being TRBD1 (5 bases). Looked up from germline, CDR1 is MNHNY and CDR2 is SVGAGI (reference sequence). The germline V and J ends were trimmed by 8 bases and 6 bases, with 16 bases remaining between them. The CDR3 totals 13 residues. CDR3 in amino acids: CASVTRDADGYTF. The CDR3, as DNA: TGTGCCAGCGTAACCCGGGACGCAGATGGCTACACCTTC.

This chain joins TRBV19 and TRBJ2-7; a possible D gene is TRBD2 (6 bases). CDR1 is LNHDA, CDR2 SQIVND, per germline (reference sequence). This CDR3 is built from 12 residues. Trimming removed 6 bases at V and 6 bases at J, with 12 bases between. The CDR3 reads CASSLPGVEQYF. The CDR3 nucleotides read TGTGCCAGTAGCCTCCCGGGGGTCGAGCAGTACTTC. The whole variable domain, filled in from reference TRBV19 and TRBJ2-7, reads DGGITQSPKYLFRKEGQNVTLSCEQNLNHDAMYWYRQDPGQGLRLIYYSQIVNDFQKGDIAEGYSVSREKKESFPLTVTSAQKNPTAFYLCASSLPGVEQYFGPGTRLTVT.

The count of this clone is one. The rearrangement uses TRBV9 and TRBJ2-7; 14 bases agree with TRBD2. V was pared by 5 bases and J by 7 bases, with 11 bases of the junction left unmatched. The CDR3 length is 16 residues. The V gene's germline CDR1 is SGDLS and CDR2 YYNGEE. The CDR3 sequence is CASSGLAGGKIWEQYF. As DNA, the CDR3 is TGTGCCAGCAGTGGACTAGCGGGGGGAAAGATCTGGGAGCAGTACTTC.

The V gene is TRBV15, the J gene TRBJ2-1; a possible D gene is TRBD1 (6 bases). Germline lookup yields CDR1 LNHNV and CDR2 YYDKDF (reference sequence). The germline V and J ends were trimmed by 3 bases and 6 bases, with 12 bases remaining between them. The length of the CDR3 is 14 residues. The CDR3 DNA reads as TGTGCCACCAGCAGTCCAGGGGCTATCAATGAGCAGTTCTTC. Amino acid sequence: CATSSPGAINEQFF.

Comments on this clone: Different DNA sequences within this sample yield the same CDR3. The rearrangement uses TRBV4-1 and TRBJ2-7; D unclear. CDR1 and CDR2 from the germline V gene are MGHRA and YSYEKL. Trimming shortened V by 2 bases and J by 0 bases, and 8 bases separated the two germline ends. CDR3 length: 14 amino acids. The CDR3: CASSQIAGSYEQYF. CDR3 bases: TGCGCCAGCAGCCAAATCGCCGGCTCCTACGAGCAGTACTTC.

Concerning this clone itself: Different DNA sequences within this sample yield the same CDR3. The CDR3: CASSLGQGAYEQYF. CDR3 bases: TGCGCCAGCAGCTTAGGACAGGGCGCCTACGAGCAGTACTTC. The chain recombines TRBV5-1 with TRBJ2-7; 8 bases are a match to TRBD1. Germline V lookup: CDR1 SGHRS, CDR2 YFSETQ. The trim removed 2 bases at V and 2 bases at J, leaving 3 bases unmatched. The CDR3 loop spans 14 amino acids.

The rearrangement uses TRBV10-3 and TRBJ1-1; D gene unclear. This CDR3 region has 14 residues. Germline loops: CDR1 ENHRY, CDR2 SYGVKD. V was shortened by 4 bases and J by 4 bases, with 13 bases between the two germline ends. CDR3 sequence (DNA): TGTGCCATCAGTGGAGGGCAAGAGAGCACTGAAGCTTTCTTT. As protein: CAISGGQESTEAFF.

The chain links TRBV19 to TRBJ1-5, with 7 nucleotides matching TRBD1. Looked up from germline, CDR1 is LNHDA and CDR2 is SQIVND (reference sequence). J was trimmed by 5 bases and V by 1 base; bases with no gene match: 11. The CDR3 covers 17 residues. The chain's CDR3 is CASSIGRRQGYDQPQHF. In DNA, the CDR3 is TGTGCCAGTAGTATAGGGCGGCGACAGGGCTACGATCAGCCCCAGCATTTT.

This sequence joins TRBV7-9 and TRBJ1-1; TRBD1 might be the D (6 bases). Germline V gene sequence: CDR1 SEHNR, CDR2 FQNEAQ (reference sequence). The CDR3 is 14 residues long. With 5 bases removed from V and 6 bases from J, the gap between germline ends came to 16 bases. CDR3 DNA sequence: TGTGCCAGCAGCCTCGATGGGGGGCTGGCTGAAGCTTTCTTT. Protein product: CASSLDGGLAEAFF. Full variable domain (outside the CDR3, taken from reference TRBV7-9 and TRBJ1-1): DTGVSQNPRHKITKRGQNVTFRCDPISEHNRLYWYRQTLGQGPEFLTYFQNEAQLEKSRLLSDRFSAERPKGSFSTLEIQRTEQGDSAMYLCASSLDGGLAEAFFGQGTRLTVV.

The chain uses TRBV5-8 and TRBJ2-3, with 7 positions matching TRBD2. CDR3 size: 15 residues. Germline V gene data show CDR1 as SGHTS and CDR2 as YDEGEE. J gave up 6 bases and V 7 bases, and 14 bases lay outside the gene matches. Written as DNA, the CDR3 is TGTGCCAGCGTTAGTATCGCGGGAGTCCAGGATACGCAGTATTTT. The encoded protein is CASVSIAGVQDTQYF.

The chain employs TRBV7-2 and TRBJ2-1; D not certain. Germline CDR1 SGHTA, CDR2 FQGNSA. The CDR3 runs 19 residues. V shed 5 bases and J shed 5 bases, with 28 bases lying between them. As DNA, the CDR3 is TGTGCCAGCAGCCCTACACATTGGCTAGATCGAGGCCTTAACAATGAGCAGTTCTTC. Translated, it gives CASSPTHWLDRGLNNEQFF.

As for this clone: The sample contains more than one DNA sequence encoding this CDR3. The CDR3 is CASSIASGGEQFF. The CDR3 bases are TGTGCCAGTAGTATAGCTTCCGGAGGTGAGCAGTTCTTC. This rearrangement joins TRBV19 to TRBJ2-1; TRBD2 might be the D (5 bases). Trimming took 1 base from V and 9 from J, leaving 10 bases between them. The CDR3 totals 13 residues. The germline gives CDR1 LNHDA, CDR2 SQIVND (reference sequence).

This chain uses TRBV6-1 with TRBJ1-5; a possible D gene is TRBD1 (5 bases). There are 15 residues in the CDR3. Germline V gene lookup returns CDR1 MNHNS and CDR2 SASEGT. V was shortened by 5 bases and J by 3 bases, with 14 bases between the two germline ends. The CDR3 is CASSLLDSLNQPQHF. The CDR3 DNA follows: TGTGCCAGCAGTCTCTTAGACAGCCTCAATCAGCCCCAGCATTTT.

The chain links TRBV5-6 to TRBJ2-2; D gene unclear. Trimming removed 1 base at V and 5 bases at J, with 15 bases between. This CDR3 region has 16 residues. Germline CDR1 is SGHDT and CDR2 is YYEEEE. CDR3 sequence: CASSLKLGMWTGELFF. The CDR3 DNA reads TGTGCCAGCAGCTTGAAATTAGGGATGTGGACCGGGGAGCTGTTTTTT.

This chain uses TRBV4-1 with TRBJ2-3; the D is unclear. V shed 4 bases and J shed 0 bases, with 14 bases lying between them. This CDR3 region has 16 residues. Per the germline V gene, CDR1 is MGHRA and CDR2 is YSYEKL. The CDR3 DNA sequence: TGCGCCAGCAGCCCACCCAATAGTATTAGCACAGATACGCAGTATTTT. It is translated as CASSPPNSISTDTQYF.